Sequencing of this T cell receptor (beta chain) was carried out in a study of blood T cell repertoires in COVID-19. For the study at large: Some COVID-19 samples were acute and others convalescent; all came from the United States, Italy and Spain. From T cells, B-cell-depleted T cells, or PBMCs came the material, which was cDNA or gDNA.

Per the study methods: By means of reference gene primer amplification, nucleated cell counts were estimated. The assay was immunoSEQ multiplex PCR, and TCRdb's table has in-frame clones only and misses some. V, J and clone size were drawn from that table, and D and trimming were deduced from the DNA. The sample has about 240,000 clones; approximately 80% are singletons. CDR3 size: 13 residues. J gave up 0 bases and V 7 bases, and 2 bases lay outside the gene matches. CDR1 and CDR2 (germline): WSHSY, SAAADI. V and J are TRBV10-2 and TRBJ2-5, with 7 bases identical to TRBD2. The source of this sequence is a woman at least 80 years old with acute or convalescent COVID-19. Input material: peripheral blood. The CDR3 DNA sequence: TGCGCCAGCATGGGACTAAACCAAGAGACCCAGTACTTC. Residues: CASMGLNQETQYF.